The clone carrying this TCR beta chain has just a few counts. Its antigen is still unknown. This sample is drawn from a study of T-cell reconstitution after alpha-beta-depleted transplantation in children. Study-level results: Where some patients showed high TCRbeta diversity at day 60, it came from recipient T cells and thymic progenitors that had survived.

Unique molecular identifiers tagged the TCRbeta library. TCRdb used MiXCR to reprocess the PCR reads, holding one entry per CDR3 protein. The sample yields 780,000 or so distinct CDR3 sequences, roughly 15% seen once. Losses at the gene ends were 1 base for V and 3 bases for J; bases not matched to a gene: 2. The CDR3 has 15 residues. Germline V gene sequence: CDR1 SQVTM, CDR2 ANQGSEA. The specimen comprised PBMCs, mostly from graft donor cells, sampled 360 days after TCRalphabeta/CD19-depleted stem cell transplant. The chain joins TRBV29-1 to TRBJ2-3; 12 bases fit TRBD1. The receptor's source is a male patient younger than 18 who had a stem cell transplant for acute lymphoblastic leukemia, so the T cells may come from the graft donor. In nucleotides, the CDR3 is TGCAGCGTTGAAGGGGACAGGGGGCAAACAGATACGCAGTATTTT. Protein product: CSVEGDRGQTDTQYF.